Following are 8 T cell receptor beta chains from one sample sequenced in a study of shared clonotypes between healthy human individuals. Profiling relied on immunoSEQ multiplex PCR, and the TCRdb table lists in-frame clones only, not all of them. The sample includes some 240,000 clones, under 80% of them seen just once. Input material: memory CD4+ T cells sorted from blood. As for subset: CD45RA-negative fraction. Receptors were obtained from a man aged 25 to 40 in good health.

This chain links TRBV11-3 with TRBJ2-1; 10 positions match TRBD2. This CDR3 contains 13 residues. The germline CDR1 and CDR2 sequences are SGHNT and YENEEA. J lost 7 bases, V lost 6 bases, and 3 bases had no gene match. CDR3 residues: CASSPSGSNEQFF. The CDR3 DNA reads TGTGCCAGCAGTCCTAGCGGGAGTAATGAGCAGTTCTTC.

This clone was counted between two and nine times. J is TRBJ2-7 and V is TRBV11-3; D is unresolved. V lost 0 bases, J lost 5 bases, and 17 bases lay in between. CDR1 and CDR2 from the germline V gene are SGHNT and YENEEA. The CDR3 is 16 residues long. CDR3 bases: TGTGCCAGCAGCTTAGATTCAGGCGCCGGATCCCACGAGCAGTACTTC. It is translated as CASSLDSGAGSHEQYF.

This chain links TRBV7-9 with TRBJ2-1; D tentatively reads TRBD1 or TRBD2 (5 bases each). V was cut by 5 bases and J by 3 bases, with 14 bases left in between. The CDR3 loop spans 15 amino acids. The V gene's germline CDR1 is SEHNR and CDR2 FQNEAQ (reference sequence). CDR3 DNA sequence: TGTGCCAGCAGCCCAGAGGGGCTTTTCTACAATGAGCAGTTCTTC. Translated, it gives CASSPEGLFYNEQFF.

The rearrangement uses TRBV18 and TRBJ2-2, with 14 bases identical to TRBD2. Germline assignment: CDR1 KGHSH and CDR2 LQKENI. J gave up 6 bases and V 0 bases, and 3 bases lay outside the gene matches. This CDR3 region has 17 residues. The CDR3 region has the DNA TGTGCCAGCTCACCACCGGGGACTAGCGGGAGAGCCGGGGAGCTGTTTTTT. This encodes CASSPPGTSGRAGELFF.

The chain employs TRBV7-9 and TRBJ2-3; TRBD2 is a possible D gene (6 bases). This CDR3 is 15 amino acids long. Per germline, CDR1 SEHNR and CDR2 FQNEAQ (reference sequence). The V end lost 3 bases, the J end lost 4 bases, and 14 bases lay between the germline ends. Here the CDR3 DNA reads TGTGCCAGCAGCTTTGGAGGGGTCGGGGCAGATACGCAGTATTTT. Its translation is CASSFGGVGADTQYF.

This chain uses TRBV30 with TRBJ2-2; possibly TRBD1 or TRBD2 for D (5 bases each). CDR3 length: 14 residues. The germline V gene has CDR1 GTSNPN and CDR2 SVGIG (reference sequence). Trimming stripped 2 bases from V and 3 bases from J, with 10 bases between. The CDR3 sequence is CAWSYGTYTGELFF. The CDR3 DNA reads TGTGCCTGGAGTTATGGGACCTACACCGGGGAGCTGTTTTTT.

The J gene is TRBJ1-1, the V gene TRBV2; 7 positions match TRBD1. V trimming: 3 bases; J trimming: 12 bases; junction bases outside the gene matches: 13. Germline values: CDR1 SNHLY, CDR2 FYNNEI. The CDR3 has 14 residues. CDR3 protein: CASSEANRGMMSFF. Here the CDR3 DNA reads TGTGCCAGCAGTGAGGCCAACAGGGGAATGATGTCTTTCTTT.

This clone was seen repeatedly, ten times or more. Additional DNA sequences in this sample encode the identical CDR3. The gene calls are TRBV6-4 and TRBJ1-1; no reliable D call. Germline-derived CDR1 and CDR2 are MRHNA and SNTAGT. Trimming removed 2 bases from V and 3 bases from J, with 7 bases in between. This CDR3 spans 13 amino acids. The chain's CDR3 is CASSDRQDTEAFF. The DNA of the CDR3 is TGTGCCAGCAGTGACAGGCAGGACACTGAAGCTTTCTTT.